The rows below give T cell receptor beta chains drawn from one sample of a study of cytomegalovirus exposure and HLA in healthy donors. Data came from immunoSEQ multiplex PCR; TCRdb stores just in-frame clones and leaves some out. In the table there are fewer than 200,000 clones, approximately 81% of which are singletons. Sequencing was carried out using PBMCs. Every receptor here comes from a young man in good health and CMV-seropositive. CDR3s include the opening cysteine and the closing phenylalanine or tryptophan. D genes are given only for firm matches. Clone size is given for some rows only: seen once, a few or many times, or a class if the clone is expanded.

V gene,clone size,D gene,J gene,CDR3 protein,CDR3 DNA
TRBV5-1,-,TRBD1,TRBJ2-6,CASSRGGTGASGANVLTF,TGCGCCAGCAGCCGCGGCGGGACAGGGGCCTCTGGGGCCAACGTCCTGACTTTC
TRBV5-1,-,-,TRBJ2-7,CASRKTRGF,TGCGCCAGCAGAAAGACAAGGGGCTTC
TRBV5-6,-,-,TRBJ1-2,CASSLASDLPLNYGYTF,TGTGCCAGCAGCCTGGCCTCTGACTTACCATTAAACTATGGCTACACCTTC
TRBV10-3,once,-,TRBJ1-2,CATPLGDYGYTF,TGTGCCACGCCTCTAGGGGACTATGGCTACACCTTC
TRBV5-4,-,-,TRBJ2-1,CASSSEDYPYNEQFF,TGTGCCAGCAGCTCCGAGGACTACCCCTACAATGAGCAGTTCTTC
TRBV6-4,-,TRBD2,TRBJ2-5,CASSISSSGGQGGSETQYF,TGTGCCAGCAGTATCTCCTCTAGCGGGGGGCAAGGAGGGAGTGAGACCCAGTACTTC
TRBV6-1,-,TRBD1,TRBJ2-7,CASSAGTGGSRLHYEQYF,TGTGCCAGCAGTGCCGGGACAGGGGGATCGCGACTCCACTACGAGCAGTACTTC
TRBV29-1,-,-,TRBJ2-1,CSAGRETPNEQFF,TGCAGCGCCGGACGGGAAACTCCTAATGAGCAGTTCTTC
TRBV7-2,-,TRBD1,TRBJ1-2,CASSLTGSGGYTF,TGTGCCAGCAGCCTGACAGGGTCGGGAGGCTACACCTTC
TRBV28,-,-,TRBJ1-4,CASIPAGPRNSKLFF,TGTGCCAGCATACCTGCGGGACCCCGAAACTCAAAACTGTTTTTT
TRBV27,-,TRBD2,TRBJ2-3,CASTLRGGRGARTDTQYF,TGTGCCAGCACCCTCCGGGGTGGGCGGGGGGCACGCACAGATACGCAGTATTTT
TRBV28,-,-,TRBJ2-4,CASSFGGASRAKNIQYF,TGTGCCAGCAGTTTTGGGGGGGCTAGCCGGGCCAAAAACATTCAGTACTTC
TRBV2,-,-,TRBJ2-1,CASSPGAYNEQFF,TGTGCCAGCAGTCCGGGGGCCTACAATGAGCAGTTCTTC
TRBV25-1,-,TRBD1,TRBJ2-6,CASSSGTGLAGANVLTF,TGTGCCAGCAGCTCCGGGACAGGGCTAGCCGGGGCCAACGTCCTGACTTTC
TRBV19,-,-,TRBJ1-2,CASSKGQLYGYTF,TGTGCCAGTAGTAAAGGACAGCTCTATGGCTACACCTTC
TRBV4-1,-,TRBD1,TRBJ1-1,CASSQPDRGGTEAFF,TGCGCCAGCAGCCAACCGGACAGGGGAGGAACTGAAGCTTTCTTT
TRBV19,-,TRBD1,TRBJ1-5,CASSTSSTGVLQPQHF,TGTGCCAGTAGTACCTCATCCACAGGGGTTTTGCAGCCCCAGCATTTT
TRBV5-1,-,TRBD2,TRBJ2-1,CASSSTIVAGGSYNEQFF,TGCGCCAGCAGCTCCACAATAGTAGCGGGAGGCTCCTACAATGAGCAGTTCTTC
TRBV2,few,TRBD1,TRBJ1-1,CASRGTGTEAFF,TGTGCCAGCAGGGGGACAGGAACTGAAGCTTTCTTT
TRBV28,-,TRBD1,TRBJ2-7,CASSPLSGQVYEQYF,TGTGCCAGCAGTCCCCTGTCGGGACAGGTCTACGAGCAGTACTTC
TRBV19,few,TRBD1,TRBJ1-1,CASSWGTGGTEAFF,TGTGCCAGTAGCTGGGGGACAGGGGGCACTGAAGCTTTCTTT
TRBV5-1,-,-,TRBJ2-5,CASSLGPRKETQYF,TGCGCCAGCAGCTTGGGCCCGAGGAAAGAGACCCAGTACTTC
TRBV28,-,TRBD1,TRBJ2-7,CASSLRQGLREQYF,TGTGCCAGCAGTTTACGACAGGGGCTAAGAGAGCAGTACTTC
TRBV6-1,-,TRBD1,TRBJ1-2,CASSEAGTGGIDYGYTF,TGTGCCAGCAGTGAAGCGGGGACAGGGGGCATCGACTATGGCTACACCTTC
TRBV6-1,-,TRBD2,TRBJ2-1,CASKAGVSNEQFF,TGTGCCAGCAAAGCGGGAGTAAGCAATGAGCAGTTCTTC
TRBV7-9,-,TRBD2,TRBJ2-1,CASSFGGTSFGEQFF,TGTGCCAGCAGCTTCGGGGGGACTAGCTTCGGTGAGCAGTTCTTC
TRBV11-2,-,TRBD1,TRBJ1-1,CASSSDRGHLVAFF,TGTGCCAGCAGCTCGGACAGGGGGCATTTGGTAGCTTTCTTT
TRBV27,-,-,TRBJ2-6,CASSLGGFSGANVLTF,TGTGCCAGCAGTTTGGGAGGTTTCTCTGGGGCCAACGTCCTGACTTTC
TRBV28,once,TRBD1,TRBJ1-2,CASSSTGGGSNYGYTF,TGTGCCAGCAGTTCCACAGGGGGTGGAAGTAACTATGGCTACACCTTC
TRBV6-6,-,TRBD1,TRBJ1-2,CASSSRQGATGYTF,TGTGCCAGCAGTTCGAGACAGGGGGCGACGGGCTACACCTTC
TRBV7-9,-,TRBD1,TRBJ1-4,CASSFGQVREKLFF,TGTGCCAGCAGCTTTGGACAGGTCCGGGAAAAACTGTTTTTT
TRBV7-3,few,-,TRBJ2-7,CASSLVAGSSYEQYF,TGTGCCAGCAGCTTAGTGGCAGGCAGCTCCTACGAGCAGTACTTC
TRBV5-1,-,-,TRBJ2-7,CASSLQTDSSYEQYF,TGCGCCAGCAGCCTCCAGACAGACAGCTCCTACGAGCAGTACTTC
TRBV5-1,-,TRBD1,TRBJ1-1,CASSGIGQENTEAFF,TGCGCCAGCAGCGGGATAGGACAGGAGAACACTGAAGCTTTCTTT
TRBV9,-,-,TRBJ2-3,CASSPKGSITDTQYF,TGTGCCAGCAGCCCCAAGGGGTCAATCACAGATACGCAGTATTTT
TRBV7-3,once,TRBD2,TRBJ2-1,CASSPGGSYNEQFF,TGTGCCAGCAGCCCGGGGGGTTCCTACAATGAGCAGTTCTTC
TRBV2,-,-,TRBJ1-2,CASSGSYRVRYYGYTF,TGTGCCAGCAGTGGGAGTTACAGGGTCAGGTACTATGGCTACACCTTC
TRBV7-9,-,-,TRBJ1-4,CASSLGQREKLFF,TGTGCCAGCAGCTTAGGTCAGAGGGAAAAACTGTTTTTT
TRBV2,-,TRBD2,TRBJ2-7,CASKKTGLAAYEQYF,TGTGCCAGCAAAAAAACGGGACTAGCGGCCTACGAGCAGTACTTC
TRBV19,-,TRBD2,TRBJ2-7,CASSPAGEAYEQYF,TGTGCCAGTAGTCCCGCGGGAGAGGCCTACGAGCAGTACTTC
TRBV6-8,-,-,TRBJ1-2,CASSGGDVFAGANYGYTF,TGTGCCAGCAGTGGGGGGGACGTTTTTGCGGGCGCAAACTATGGCTACACCTTC
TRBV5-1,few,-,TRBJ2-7,CASSLSGVYPEQYF,TGCGCCAGCAGCCTGTCAGGGGTATACCCCGAGCAGTACTTC
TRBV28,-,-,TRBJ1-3,CASSDSPSSGNTIYF,TGTGCCAGCAGTGACAGCCCGAGCTCTGGAAACACCATATATTTT